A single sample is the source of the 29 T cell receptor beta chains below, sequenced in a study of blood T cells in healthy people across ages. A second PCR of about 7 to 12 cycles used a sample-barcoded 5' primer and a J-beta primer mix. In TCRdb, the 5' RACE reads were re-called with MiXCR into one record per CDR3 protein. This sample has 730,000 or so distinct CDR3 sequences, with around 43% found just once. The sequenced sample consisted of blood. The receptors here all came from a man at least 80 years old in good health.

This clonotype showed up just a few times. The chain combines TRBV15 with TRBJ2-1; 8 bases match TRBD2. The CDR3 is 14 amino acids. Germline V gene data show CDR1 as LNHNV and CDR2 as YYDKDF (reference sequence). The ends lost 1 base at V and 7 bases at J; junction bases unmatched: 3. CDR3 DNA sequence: TGTGCCACCAGCAGAGCCGGGACTAGTAATGAGCAGTTCTTC. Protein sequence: CATSRAGTSNEQFF.

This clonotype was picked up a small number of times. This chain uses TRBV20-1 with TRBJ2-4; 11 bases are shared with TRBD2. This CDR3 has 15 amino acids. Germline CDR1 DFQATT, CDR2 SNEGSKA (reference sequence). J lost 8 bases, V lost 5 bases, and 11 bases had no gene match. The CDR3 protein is CSAPGLAARGDIQYF. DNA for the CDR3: TGCAGTGCTCCGGGACTAGCGGCACGGGGGGACATTCAGTACTTC.

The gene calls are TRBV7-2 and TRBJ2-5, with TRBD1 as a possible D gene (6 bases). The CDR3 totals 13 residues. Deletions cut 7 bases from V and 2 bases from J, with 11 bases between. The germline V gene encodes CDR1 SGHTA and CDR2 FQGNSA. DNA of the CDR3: TGTGCCAGCACCTCGGACAGACAAGAGACCCAGTACTTC. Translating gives CASTSDRQETQYF.

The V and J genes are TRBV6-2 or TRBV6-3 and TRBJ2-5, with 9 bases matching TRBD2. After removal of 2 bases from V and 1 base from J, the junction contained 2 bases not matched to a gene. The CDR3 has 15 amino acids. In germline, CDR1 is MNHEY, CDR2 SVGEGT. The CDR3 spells CASSYTAGGQETQYF. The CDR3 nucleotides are TGTGCCAGCAGTTACACAGCGGGGGGCCAAGAGACCCAGTACTTC.

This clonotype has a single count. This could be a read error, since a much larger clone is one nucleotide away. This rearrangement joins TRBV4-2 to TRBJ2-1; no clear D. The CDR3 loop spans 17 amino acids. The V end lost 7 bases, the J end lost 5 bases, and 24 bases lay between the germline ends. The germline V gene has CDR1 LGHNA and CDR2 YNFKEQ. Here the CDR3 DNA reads TGTGCCAGCACCCACGCGGCGAAGGCCCAAGTCCACAATGAGCAGTTCTTC. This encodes CASTHAAKAQVHNEQFF.

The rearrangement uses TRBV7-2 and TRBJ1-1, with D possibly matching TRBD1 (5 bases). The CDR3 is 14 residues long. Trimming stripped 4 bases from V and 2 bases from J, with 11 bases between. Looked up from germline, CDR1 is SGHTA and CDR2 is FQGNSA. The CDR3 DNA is TGTGCCAGCAGCTCACAGGTTATCAACACTGAAGCTTTCTTT. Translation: CASSSQVINTEAFF.

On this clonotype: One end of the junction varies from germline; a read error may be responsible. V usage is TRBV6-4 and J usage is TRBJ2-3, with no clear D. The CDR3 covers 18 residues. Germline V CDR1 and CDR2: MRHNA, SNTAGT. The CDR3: CASNDSSLPLGTTDTQYF. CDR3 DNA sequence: TGTGCCAGCAATGACTCTTCGCTGCCCTTAGGAACCACAGATACGCAGTATTTT.

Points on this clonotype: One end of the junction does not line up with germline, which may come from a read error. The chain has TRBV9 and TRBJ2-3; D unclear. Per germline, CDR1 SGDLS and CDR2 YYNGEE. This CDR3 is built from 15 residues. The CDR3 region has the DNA TGTGCCAACAGCGTATTAGCCTTCGGGACAGATACGCAGTATTTT. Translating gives CANSVLAFGTDTQYF. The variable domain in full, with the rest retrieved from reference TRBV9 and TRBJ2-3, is DSGVTQTPKHLITATGQRVTLRCSPRSGDLSVYWYQQSLDQGLQFLIQYYNGEERAKGNILERFSAQQFPDLHSELNLSSLELGDSALYFCANSVLAFGTDTQYFGPGTRLTVL.

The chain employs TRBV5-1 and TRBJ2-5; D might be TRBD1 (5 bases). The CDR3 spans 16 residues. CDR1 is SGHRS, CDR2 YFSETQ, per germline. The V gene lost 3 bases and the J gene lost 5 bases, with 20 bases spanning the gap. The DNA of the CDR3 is TGCGCCAGCAGCTCCAATATTATTTCAGGGAAGGAGACCCAGTACTTC. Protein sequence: CASSSNIISGKETQYF.

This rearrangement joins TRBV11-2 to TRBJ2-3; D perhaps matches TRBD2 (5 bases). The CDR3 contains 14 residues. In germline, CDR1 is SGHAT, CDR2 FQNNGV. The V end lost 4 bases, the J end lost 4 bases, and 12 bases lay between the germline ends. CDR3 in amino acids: CASSSRGLADTQYF. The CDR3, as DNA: TGTGCCAGCAGCTCCCGGGGTTTGGCAGATACGCAGTATTTT.

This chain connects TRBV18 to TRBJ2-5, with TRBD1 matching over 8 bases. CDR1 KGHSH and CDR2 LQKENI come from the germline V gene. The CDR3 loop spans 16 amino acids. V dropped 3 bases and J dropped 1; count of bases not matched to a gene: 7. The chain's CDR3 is CASSPPGDRFQETQYF. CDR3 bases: TGTGCCAGCTCACCTCCGGGGGACAGGTTCCAAGAGACCCAGTACTTC.

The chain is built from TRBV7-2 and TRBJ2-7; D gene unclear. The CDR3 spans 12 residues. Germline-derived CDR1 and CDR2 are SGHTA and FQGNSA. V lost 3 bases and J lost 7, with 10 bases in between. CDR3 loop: CASSLGLREQYF. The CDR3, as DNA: TGTGCCAGCAGCTTGGGGTTACGAGAGCAGTACTTC.

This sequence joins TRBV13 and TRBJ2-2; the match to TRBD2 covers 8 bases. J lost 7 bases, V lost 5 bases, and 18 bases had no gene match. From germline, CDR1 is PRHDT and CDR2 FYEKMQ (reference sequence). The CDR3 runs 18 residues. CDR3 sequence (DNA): TGTGCCAGCAGCCGACGTATTATAGCGGGGAGGCCGGGCGGGGAGCTGTTTTTT. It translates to CASSRRIIAGRPGGELFF.

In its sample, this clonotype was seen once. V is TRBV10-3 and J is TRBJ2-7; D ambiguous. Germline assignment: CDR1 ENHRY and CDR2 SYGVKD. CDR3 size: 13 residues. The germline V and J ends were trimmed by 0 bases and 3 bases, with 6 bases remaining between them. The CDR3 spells CAISESADYEQYF. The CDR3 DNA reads TGTGCCATCAGTGAGTCCGCAGACTACGAGCAGTACTTC.

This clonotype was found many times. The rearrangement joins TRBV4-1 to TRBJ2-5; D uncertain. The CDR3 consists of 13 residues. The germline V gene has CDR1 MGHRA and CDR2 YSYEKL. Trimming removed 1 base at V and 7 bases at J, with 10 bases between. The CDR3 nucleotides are TGCGCCAGCAGCCAAGTTCTAAAGGGGACCCAGTACTTC. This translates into CASSQVLKGTQYF.

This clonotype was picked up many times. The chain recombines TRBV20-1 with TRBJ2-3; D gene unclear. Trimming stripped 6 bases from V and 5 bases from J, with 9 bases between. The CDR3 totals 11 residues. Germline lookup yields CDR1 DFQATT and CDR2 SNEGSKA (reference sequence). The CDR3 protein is CSAQALDTQYF. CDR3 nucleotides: TGCAGTGCCCAAGCTCTAGATACGCAGTATTTT.

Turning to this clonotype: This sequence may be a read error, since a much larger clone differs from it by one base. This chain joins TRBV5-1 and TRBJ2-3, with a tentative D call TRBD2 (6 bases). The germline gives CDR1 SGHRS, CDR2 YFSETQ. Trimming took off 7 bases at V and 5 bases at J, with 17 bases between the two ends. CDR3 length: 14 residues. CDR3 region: CASGKAGQGDTQYF. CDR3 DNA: TGCGCCAGCGGAAAAGCGGGCCAGGGAGATACGCAGTATTTT.

Here the CDR3 reads CASSLGTSRETQYF. For the CDR3, the DNA is TGCGCCAGCAGCTTGGGGACTAGCCGGGAGACCCAGTACTTC. The chain carries TRBV5-1 and TRBJ2-5; TRBD2 aligns across 8 bases. The germline CDR1 and CDR2 sequences are SGHRS and YFSETQ. This CDR3 region has 14 residues. V shed 0 bases, J shed 5 bases, and the junction held 3 bases outside the gene matches.

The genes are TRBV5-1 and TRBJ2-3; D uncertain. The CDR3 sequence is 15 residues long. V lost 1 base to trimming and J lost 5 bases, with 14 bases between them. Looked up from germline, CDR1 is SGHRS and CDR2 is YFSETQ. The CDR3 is CASSLYGYDKDTQYF. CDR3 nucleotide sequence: TGCGCCAGCAGCTTGTACGGGTATGACAAAGATACGCAGTATTTT.

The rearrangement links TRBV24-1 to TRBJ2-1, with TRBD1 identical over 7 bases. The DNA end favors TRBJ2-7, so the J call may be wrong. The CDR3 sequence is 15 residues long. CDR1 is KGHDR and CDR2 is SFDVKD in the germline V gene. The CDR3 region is CATAPRGLSYNEQYF. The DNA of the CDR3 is TGTGCCACCGCCCCGAGGGGGCTCTCCTACAATGAGCAGTACTTC.

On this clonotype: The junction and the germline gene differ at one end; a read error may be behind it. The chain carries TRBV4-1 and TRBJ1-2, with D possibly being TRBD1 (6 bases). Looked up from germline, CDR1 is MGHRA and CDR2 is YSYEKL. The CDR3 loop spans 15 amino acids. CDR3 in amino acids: CAGSQGSQGNYGYTF. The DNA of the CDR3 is TGCGCCGGCAGCCAAGGCAGCCAGGGGAACTATGGCTACACCTTC.

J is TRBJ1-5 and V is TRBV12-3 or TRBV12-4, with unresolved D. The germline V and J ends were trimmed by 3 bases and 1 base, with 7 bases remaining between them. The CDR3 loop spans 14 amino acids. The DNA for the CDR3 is TGTGCCAGCAGTTTTTGGGGAAGCAATCAGCCCCAGCATTTT. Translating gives CASSFWGSNQPQHF.

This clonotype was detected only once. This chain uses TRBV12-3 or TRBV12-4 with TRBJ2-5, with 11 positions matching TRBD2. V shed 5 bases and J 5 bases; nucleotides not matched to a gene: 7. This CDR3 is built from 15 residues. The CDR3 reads CASSATSGRSETQYF. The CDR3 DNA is TGTGCCAGCAGTGCCACTAGCGGGAGATCGGAGACCCAGTACTTC.

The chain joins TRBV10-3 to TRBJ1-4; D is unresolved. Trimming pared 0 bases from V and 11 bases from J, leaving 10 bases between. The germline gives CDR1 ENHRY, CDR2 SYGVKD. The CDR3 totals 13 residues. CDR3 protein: CAISESSMEKLFF. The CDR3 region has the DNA TGTGCCATCAGTGAGTCCAGTATGGAGAAACTGTTTTTT.

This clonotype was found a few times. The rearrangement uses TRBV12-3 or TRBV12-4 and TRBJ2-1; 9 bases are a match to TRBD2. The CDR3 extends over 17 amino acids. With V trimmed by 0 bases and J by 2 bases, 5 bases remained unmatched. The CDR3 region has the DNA TGTGCCAGCAGTTTAGCCGGAAGGACTAGCGCCTACAATGAGCAGTTCTTC. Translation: CASSLAGRTSAYNEQFF.

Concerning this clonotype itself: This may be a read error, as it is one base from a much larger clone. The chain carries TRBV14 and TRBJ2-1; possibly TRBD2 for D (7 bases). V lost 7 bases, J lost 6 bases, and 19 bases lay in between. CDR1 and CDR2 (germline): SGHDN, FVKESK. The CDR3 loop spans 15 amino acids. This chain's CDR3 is CASNQFRGASNEQFF. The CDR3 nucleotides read TGTGCCAGCAACCAGTTTCGGGGGGCGAGCAATGAGCAGTTCTTC.

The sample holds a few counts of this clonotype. CDR3 sequence: CASSLGLGNNEQFF. CDR3 in DNA: TGTGCCAGCAGCTTAGGGCTAGGTAACAATGAGCAGTTCTTC. The chain is built from TRBV7-2 and TRBJ2-1, with D unresolved. Trimming removed 1 base at V and 5 bases at J, with 9 bases between. The length of the CDR3 is 14 residues. The germline gives CDR1 SGHTA, CDR2 FQGNSA.

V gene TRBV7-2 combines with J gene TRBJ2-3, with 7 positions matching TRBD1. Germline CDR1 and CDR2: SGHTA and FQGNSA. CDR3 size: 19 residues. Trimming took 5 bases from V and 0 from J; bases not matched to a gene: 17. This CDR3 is CASSPDNFPGQRSTDTQYF. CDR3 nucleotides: TGTGCCAGCAGCCCCGATAATTTCCCGGGACAGAGAAGCACAGATACGCAGTATTTT.

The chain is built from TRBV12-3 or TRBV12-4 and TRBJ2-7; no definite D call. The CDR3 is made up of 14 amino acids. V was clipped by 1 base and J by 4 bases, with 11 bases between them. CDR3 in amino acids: CASSLVGIRYEQYF. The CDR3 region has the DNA TGTGCCAGCAGTTTAGTAGGTATTCGATACGAGCAGTACTTC.